The 32 T cell receptor beta chains listed next were all sequenced from one sample in a study of beta chain features in type 1 diabetes. Since all of the isolated RNA was reverse transcribed, expressed TCRB transcripts were what got sequenced. Sequenced by immunoSEQ multiplex PCR; TCRdb stores in-frame clones only, minus some. This sample has 850,000 to 900,000 clones, with 15% to 20% found just once. What was sequenced was naive CD4+ T cells from blood. Receptors originate from a woman aged 18-29 years in good health.

This clone showed up just a few times. V usage is TRBV4-1 and J usage is TRBJ2-5; maybe TRBD2 (6 bases). Germline CDR1 reads MGHRA; CDR2 reads YSYEKL. This CDR3 has 16 amino acids. The V and J ends lost 4 bases and 4 bases respectively, with 19 bases between them. DNA for the CDR3: TGCGCCAGCAGCCTTCACGAGGGCGAGGAGGGAGAGACCCAGTACTTC. Amino acid sequence: CASSLHEGEEGETQYF.

This chain joins TRBV27 and TRBJ2-5; perhaps D is TRBD1 or TRBD2 (5 bases each). V was pared by 1 base and J by 5 bases, with 8 bases between. This CDR3 spans 13 amino acids. Germline CDR1 reads MNHEY; CDR2 reads SMNVEV (reference sequence). The CDR3 here is CASSLLWGETQYF. The CDR3 nucleotides read TGTGCCAGCAGTTTATTATGGGGGGAGACCCAGTACTTC.

The chain links TRBV6-5 to TRBJ2-3; 9 bases fit TRBD2. With V trimmed by 8 bases and J by 0 bases, 3 bases remained unmatched. Germline V gene sequence: CDR1 MNHEY, CDR2 SVGAGI. CDR3 length: 14 residues. This CDR3 reads CASWAGGSTDTQYF. CDR3 coding DNA: TGTGCCAGCTGGGCGGGAGGGAGCACAGATACGCAGTATTTT.

The V and J genes are TRBV28 and TRBJ2-5; D possibly uses TRBD1 or TRBD2 (5 bases each). V was trimmed by 6 bases and J by 3 bases, leaving 23 bases between them. Germline assignment: CDR1 MDHEN and CDR2 SYDVKM. The length of the CDR3 is 17 residues. The CDR3 DNA reads as TGTGCCAGCAGGCCATGGGGGTGGGGCGTGAGGGAAGAGACCCAGTACTTC. It encodes CASRPWGWGVREETQYF.

This sequence joins TRBV7-2 and TRBJ2-1, with TRBD2 as a possible D gene (6 bases). Trimming shortened V by 8 bases and J by 5 bases, and 13 bases separated the two germline ends. The CDR3 loop spans 13 amino acids. CDR1 is SGHTA and CDR2 is FQGNSA in the germline V gene. As DNA, the CDR3 is TGTGCCAGCGTATTGACTAGAGACAATGAGCAGTTCTTC. Translated, it gives CASVLTRDNEQFF.

The CDR3 loop reads CASSSWSAETQYF. CDR3 DNA sequence: TGTGCCAGCAGCTCTTGGAGTGCGGAGACCCAGTACTTC. This chain links TRBV5-4 with TRBJ2-5; D call uncertain. Germline CDR1 and CDR2: SGHNT and YYREEE (reference sequence). V lost 3 bases, J lost 5 bases, and 11 bases lay in between. The CDR3 covers 13 residues.

The rearrangement uses TRBV15 and TRBJ1-2; maybe TRBD1 (6 bases). The CDR3 spans 13 residues. V lost 0 bases and J 8 bases, leaving 10 bases between the germline ends. Germline CDR1 is LNHNV and CDR2 is YYDKDF (reference sequence). The CDR3 sequence: CATSREGARGYTF. CDR3 sequence (DNA): TGTGCCACCAGCAGAGAGGGGGCTCGGGGCTACACCTTC.

The CDR3 here is CASSFSSTTGGNTIYF. Written as DNA, the CDR3 is TGTGCCAGCAGCTTTTCCTCTACGACAGGGGGAAACACCATATATTTT. J is TRBJ1-3 and V is TRBV7-2, with TRBD1 identical over 7 bases. With V trimmed by 3 bases and J by 4 bases, 9 bases remained unmatched. The germline CDR1 and CDR2 sequences are SGHTA and FQGNSA. The CDR3 length is 16 residues.

The chain recombines TRBV27 with TRBJ2-3; no clear D. The CDR3 has 16 residues. Germline V CDR1 and CDR2: MNHEY, SMNVEV (reference sequence). The V end lost 5 bases, the J end lost 1 base, and 16 bases lay between the germline ends. Here the CDR3 reads CASSPLEYYGTDTQYF. CDR3 coding DNA: TGTGCCAGCAGTCCGTTGGAGTACTATGGCACAGATACGCAGTATTTT.

The CDR3 here is CASSLVGLAGGRDTDTQYF. The CDR3 DNA reads TGCGCCAGCAGCCTGGTTGGACTAGCGGGAGGTCGTGACACAGATACGCAGTATTTT. This chain uses TRBV5-1 with TRBJ2-3; 14 nucleotides line up with TRBD2. CDR3 length: 19 residues. Germline CDR1 is SGHRS and CDR2 is YFSETQ. V was clipped by 4 bases and J by 2 bases; unmatched bases: 12.

The J gene is TRBJ2-5, the V gene TRBV28; TRBD2 aligns across 7 bases. The V and J ends lost 3 bases and 7 bases, in that order; junction bases with no gene match: 5. This CDR3 is built from 13 residues. Germline V lookup: CDR1 MDHEN, CDR2 SYDVKM. CDR3 protein: CASSFRPGGTQYF. Here the CDR3 DNA reads TGTGCCAGCAGTTTCCGGCCGGGGGGGACCCAGTACTTC.

This clone was observed a few times. The rearrangement links TRBV5-1 to TRBJ2-1, with 15 bases that match TRBD2. Germline CDR1 is SGHRS and CDR2 is YFSETQ. V trimming: 3 bases; J trimming: 5 bases; junction bases outside the gene matches: 6. The CDR3 has 17 residues. DNA for the CDR3: TGCGCCAGCAGCTACGGACTAGCGGGAGGGCCTAACAATGAGCAGTTCTTC. Amino acid sequence: CASSYGLAGGPNNEQFF.

This clone was detected ten times or more. The rearrangement joins TRBV18 to TRBJ2-1, with 7 bases matching TRBD2. Germline-derived CDR1 and CDR2 are KGHSH and LQKENI. After removal of 2 bases from V and 8 bases from J, the junction contained 0 bases not matched to a gene. The CDR3 is 12 residues long. The CDR3 sequence: CASSPSGDEQFF. The CDR3 coding sequence is TGTGCCAGCTCACCAAGCGGGGATGAGCAGTTCTTC.

This clone was seen a handful of times. The J gene is TRBJ2-5, the V gene TRBV13; D not certain. The CDR3 runs to 12 residues. V lost 5 bases and J lost 3, with 7 bases in between. Germline CDR1 PRHDT, CDR2 FYEKMQ (reference sequence). CDR3 sequence reads: CASSLKEETQYF. CDR3 DNA: TGTGCCAGCAGCCTCAAAGAAGAGACCCAGTACTTC.

This clone was seen once. The chain combines TRBV10-3 with TRBJ1-5, with TRBD1 as a possible D gene (5 bases). Germline V gives CDR1 ENHRY, CDR2 SYGVKD. Deletions cut 6 bases from V and 4 bases from J, with 13 bases between. The CDR3 consists of 14 residues. The CDR3 protein is CAISGTGGNQPQHF. CDR3 sequence (DNA): TGTGCCATCAGCGGGACCGGCGGGAATCAGCCCCAGCATTTT.

This clone has a handful of counts. This chain links TRBV7-2 with TRBJ2-5; weak D call: TRBD1 (5 bases). The CDR3 contains 13 residues. CDR1 and CDR2 (germline): SGHTA, FQGNSA. The germline V and J ends were trimmed by 7 bases and 4 bases, with 13 bases remaining between them. The CDR3 here is CASTQAQGETQYF. Written as DNA, the CDR3 is TGTGCCAGCACTCAAGCGCAGGGAGAGACCCAGTACTTC.

This chain links TRBV7-4 with TRBJ2-7, with TRBD2 matching 9 bases. The CDR3 has 19 residues. Germline-derived CDR1 and CDR2 are SGHVT and SQSDAQ. Trimming at V came to 4 bases and at J to 5 bases, leaving 21 bases not matched to a gene. CDR3 protein: CASSSTFSLREGPSDEQYF. For the CDR3, the DNA is TGTGCCAGCAGCTCTACTTTTTCTTTGCGGGAGGGTCCCTCTGACGAGCAGTACTTC. Supplemented by reference TRBV7-4 and TRBJ2-7, the full variable domain reads GAGVSQSPRYKVAKRGRDVALRCDSISGHVTLYWYRQTLGQGSEVLTYSQSDAQRDKSGRPSGRFSAERPERSVSTLKIQRTEQGDSAVYLCASSSTFSLREGPSDEQYFGPGTRLTVT.

This clone was recorded a few times. The V gene is TRBV2, the J gene TRBJ2-7; TRBD2 agrees at 11 bases. Germline trimming cut 6 bases from V and 2 bases from J; bases unmatched to any gene: 6. This CDR3 has 15 residues. Germline V gene sequence: CDR1 SNHLY, CDR2 FYNNEI. The CDR3 bases are TGTGCCAGCAGGCCTAGCGGGAGGTATACCTACGAGCAGTACTTC. Translated, it gives CASRPSGRYTYEQYF. Full variable domain (outside the CDR3, taken from reference TRBV2 and TRBJ2-7): EPEVTQTPSHQVTQMGQEVILRCVPISNHLYFYWYRQILGQKVEFLVSFYNNEISEKSEIFDDQFSVERPDGSNFTLKIRSTKLEDSAMYFCASRPSGRYTYEQYFGPGTRLTVT.

This clone turned up a few times. This chain joins TRBV6-5 and TRBJ1-5, with D maybe TRBD1 (6 bases). The CDR3 is made up of 15 amino acids. CDR1 MNHEY and CDR2 SVGAGI come from the germline V gene. V was cut by 5 bases and J by 6 bases, with 17 bases left in between. The CDR3 bases are TGTGCCAGCAGTATAGACAGGTTGGGCAGTCAGCCCCAGCATTTT. Translating it yields CASSIDRLGSQPQHF.

About this clone: This same CDR3 is encoded by further DNA sequences in the sample. This chain joins TRBV6-5 and TRBJ2-1; TRBD2 agrees at 8 bases. The trim removed 3 bases at V and 0 bases at J, leaving 1 base unmatched. The CDR3 extends over 15 amino acids. Germline assignment: CDR1 MNHEY and CDR2 SVGAGI. CDR3 loop: CASSYTSGSYNEQFF. CDR3 nucleotide sequence: TGTGCCAGCAGTTATACTAGCGGCTCCTACAATGAGCAGTTCTTC.

This clone was seen a few times. This sequence joins TRBV6-6 and TRBJ2-2; D ambiguous. The germline V gene encodes CDR1 MNHNY and CDR2 SVGAGI (reference sequence). Trimming took 3 bases from V and 13 from J, leaving 9 bases between them. The CDR3 runs 11 residues. The chain's CDR3 is CASSYGFGLFF. CDR3 nucleotides: TGTGCCAGCAGTTATGGGTTCGGGCTGTTTTTT.

The J gene is TRBJ1-2, the V gene TRBV18, with a possible D match to TRBD1 (5 bases). Germline CDR1 KGHSH, CDR2 LQKENI. The CDR3 has 15 residues. Trimming pared 3 bases from V and 4 bases from J, leaving 15 bases between. For the CDR3, the DNA is TGTGCCAGCTCACCGGGGAGCCAGGGAGTCTATGGCTACACCTTC. It codes for CASSPGSQGVYGYTF.

V and J are TRBV4-1 and TRBJ2-2; D might be TRBD1 (6 bases). Trimming took 3 bases from V and 5 from J, leaving 22 bases between them. The germline gives CDR1 MGHRA, CDR2 YSYEKL. This CDR3 has 18 residues. The CDR3 DNA reads TGCGCCAGCAGCCATTGGCAATACAGGGCCGGGGAGACCGGGGAGCTGTTTTTT. Translating it yields CASSHWQYRAGETGELFF.

This clone has just a few counts. The gene calls are TRBV28 and TRBJ1-5; TRBD1 matches at 10 bases. Per the germline V gene, CDR1 is MDHEN and CDR2 is SYDVKM. The CDR3 loop spans 16 amino acids. V trimming: 5 bases; J trimming: 7 bases; junction bases outside the gene matches: 11. The CDR3 here is CASSPPGTGAWQPQHF. DNA of the CDR3: TGTGCCAGCAGTCCACCCGGGACAGGGGCATGGCAGCCCCAGCATTTT.

This clone was counted between two and nine times. This chain uses TRBV5-4 with TRBJ2-1, with a weak D call TRBD1 (6 bases). This CDR3 comprises 15 residues. Germline-derived CDR1 and CDR2 are SGHNT and YYREEE (reference sequence). With 4 bases removed from V and 2 bases from J, the gap between germline ends came to 13 bases. The CDR3 loop is CASSPPRTAYNEQFF. DNA of the CDR3: TGTGCCAGCAGCCCACCCCGGACAGCCTACAATGAGCAGTTCTTC.

The V call is TRBV28, the J call TRBJ1-2; perhaps TRBD1 as D (5 bases). This CDR3 has 17 residues. The V gene's germline CDR1 is MDHEN and CDR2 SYDVKM. V was cut by 3 bases and J by 2 bases, with 19 bases left in between. The chain's CDR3 is CASSFYPRAGTNYGYTF. The CDR3 region has the DNA TGTGCCAGCAGTTTCTATCCGCGGGCAGGGACCAACTATGGCTACACCTTC.

This clone was seen more than once but under ten times. The genes are TRBV19 and TRBJ1-1, with D hard to call. Trimming pared 3 bases from V and 0 bases from J, leaving 11 bases between. This CDR3 has 15 residues. CDR1 is LNHDA, CDR2 SQIVND, per germline (reference sequence). The CDR3 sequence: CASSIIGPVNTEAFF. CDR3 in DNA: TGTGCCAGTAGTATCATTGGCCCCGTGAACACTGAAGCTTTCTTT.

In this sample, this clone turned up a few times. CDR3: CASSTRTGSSYNEQFF. In DNA form, the CDR3 reads TGTGCCAGCAGCACGAGGACAGGGAGCTCCTACAATGAGCAGTTCTTC. The gene calls are TRBV5-4 and TRBJ2-1, with 8 bases lining up with TRBD1. Germline CDR1 and CDR2: SGHNT and YYREEE (reference sequence). The V segment lost 4 bases and the J segment 0 bases; nucleotides outside the gene matches: 6. The CDR3 is made up of 16 amino acids.

The chain carries TRBV4-3 and TRBJ2-1; TRBD1 aligns across 8 bases. Germline loops: CDR1 LGHNA, CDR2 YSLEER. The junction had 7 bases not matched to a gene; V was cut back by 0 bases and J by 9 bases. This CDR3 spans 15 amino acids. The CDR3 loop reads CASSQEAGGRGEQFF. The CDR3 nucleotides read TGCGCCAGCAGCCAAGAGGCAGGGGGCAGAGGTGAGCAGTTCTTC.

This clone was counted between two and nine times. The gene calls are TRBV10-2 and TRBJ2-4; 7 bases are a match to TRBD1. This CDR3 spans 14 amino acids. Unmatched junction bases numbered 5, after V lost 3 bases and J lost 6 bases. Germline V CDR1 and CDR2: WSHSY, SAAADI. The CDR3 DNA reads as TGCGCCAGCAGTGAAACAGGGGAAGGAAACATTCAGTACTTC. Protein: CASSETGEGNIQYF.

CDR3 bases: TGTGCCACCAGCAGAGAAGACAGAGACCAAGAGACCCAGTACTTC. Amino acid sequence: CATSREDRDQETQYF. The V and J genes are TRBV15 and TRBJ2-5, with D possibly being TRBD1 (5 bases). This CDR3 comprises 15 residues. Germline V lookup: CDR1 LNHNV, CDR2 YYDKDF (reference sequence). Trimming left V 0 bases short and J 0 bases short, with 8 bases between.

The J gene is TRBJ2-4, the V gene TRBV5-1; possibly TRBD2 for D (6 bases). The germline V gene encodes CDR1 SGHRS and CDR2 YFSETQ. The CDR3 contains 17 residues. V lost 7 bases to trimming and J lost 0 bases, with 20 bases between them. This chain's CDR3 is CASGPGLTSLAKNIQYF. The DNA of the CDR3 is TGCGCCAGCGGACCGGGACTTACATCGCTAGCCAAAAACATTCAGTACTTC.